This T cell receptor beta chain was identified in a study of technical replicates of blood from a few donors. V lost 3 bases and J lost 3; bases outside the gene matches: 2. The length of the CDR3 is 14 residues. Germline V gives CDR1 KGHSH, CDR2 LQKENI. Some clones are missing from TCRdb's copy, which holds only in-frame ones; the method was immunoSEQ multiplex PCR. The sample holds 45,000 to 60,000 clones, about 82% seen once. The source material was PBMCs. The chain links TRBV18 to TRBJ1-5; TRBD1 matches 7 bases. The sequence came from a human donor in good health. Some clones in this sample may be carry-over from other donors' samples. CDR3 residues: CASSPGTDNQPQHF. The CDR3 DNA sequence: TGTGCCAGCTCACCCGGGACAGACAATCAGCCCCAGCATTTT.